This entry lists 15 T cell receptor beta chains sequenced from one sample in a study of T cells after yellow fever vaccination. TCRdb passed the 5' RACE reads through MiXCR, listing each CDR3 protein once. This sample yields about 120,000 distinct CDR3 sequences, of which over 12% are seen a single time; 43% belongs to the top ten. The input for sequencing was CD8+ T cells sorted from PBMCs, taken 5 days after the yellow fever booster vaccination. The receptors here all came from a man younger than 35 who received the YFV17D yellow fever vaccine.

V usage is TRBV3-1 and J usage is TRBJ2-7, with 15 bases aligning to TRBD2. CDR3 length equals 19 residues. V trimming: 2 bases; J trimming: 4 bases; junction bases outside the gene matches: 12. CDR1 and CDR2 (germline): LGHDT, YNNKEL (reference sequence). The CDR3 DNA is TGTGCCAGCAGCCAAACTACCTCCGGGACTAGCGGGGGGCGATACGAGCAGTACTTC. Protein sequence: CASSQTTSGTSGGRYEQYF.

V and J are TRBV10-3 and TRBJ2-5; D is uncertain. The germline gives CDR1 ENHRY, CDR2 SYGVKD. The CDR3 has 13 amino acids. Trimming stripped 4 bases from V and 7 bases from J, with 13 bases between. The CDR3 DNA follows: TGTGCCATCAGTGCAGCTACTGATGGGACCCAGTACTTC. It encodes CAISAATDGTQYF.

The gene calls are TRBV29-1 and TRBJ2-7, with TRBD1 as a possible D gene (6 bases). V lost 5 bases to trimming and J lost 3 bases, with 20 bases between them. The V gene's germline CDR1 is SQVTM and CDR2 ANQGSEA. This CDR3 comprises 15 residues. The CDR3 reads CSVCKTGRKGYEQYF. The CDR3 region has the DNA TGCAGCGTTTGTAAGACAGGAAGGAAAGGCTACGAGCAGTACTTC.

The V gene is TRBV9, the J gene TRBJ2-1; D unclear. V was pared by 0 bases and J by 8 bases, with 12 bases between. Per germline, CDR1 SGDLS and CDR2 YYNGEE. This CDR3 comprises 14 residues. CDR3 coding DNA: TGTGCCAGCAGCGTAGTTGCCAGGCCCGATGAGCAGTTCTTC. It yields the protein CASSVVARPDEQFF. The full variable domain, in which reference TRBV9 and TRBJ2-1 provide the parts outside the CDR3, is DSGVTQTPKHLITATGQRVTLRCSPRSGDLSVYWYQQSLDQGLQFLIQYYNGEERAKGNILERFSAQQFPDLHSELNLSSLELGDSALYFCASSVVARPDEQFFGPGTRLTVL.

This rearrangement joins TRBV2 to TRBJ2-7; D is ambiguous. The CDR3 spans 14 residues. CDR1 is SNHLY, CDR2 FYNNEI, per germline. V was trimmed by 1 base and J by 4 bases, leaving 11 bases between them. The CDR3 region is CASSEGQHLYEQYV. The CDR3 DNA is TGTGCCAGCAGTGAAGGGCAACACTTATACGAGCAGTACGTC.

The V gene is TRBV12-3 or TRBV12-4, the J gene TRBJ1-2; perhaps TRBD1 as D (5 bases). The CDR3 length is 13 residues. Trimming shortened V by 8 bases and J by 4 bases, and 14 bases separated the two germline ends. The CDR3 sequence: CASGAAGLYGYTF. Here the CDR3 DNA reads TGTGCCAGCGGGGCGGCCGGTCTCTATGGCTACACCTTC.

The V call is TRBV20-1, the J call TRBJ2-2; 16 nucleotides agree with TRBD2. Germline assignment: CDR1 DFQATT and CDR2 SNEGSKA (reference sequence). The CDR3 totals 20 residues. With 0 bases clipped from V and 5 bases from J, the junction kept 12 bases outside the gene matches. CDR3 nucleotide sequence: TGCAGTGCTAGAGATCTCGGCGGGACTAGCGGGGGGGCAGAAACCGGGGAGCTGTTTTTT. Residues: CSARDLGGTSGGAETGELFF.

The CDR3 is CASGRGGYQETQYF. The CDR3 nucleotides read TGTGCTAGTGGTCGAGGGGGATACCAAGAGACCCAGTACTTC. The rearrangement joins TRBV12-5 to TRBJ2-5, with D possibly matching TRBD1 (6 bases). Trimming shortened V by 5 bases and J by 0 bases, and 10 bases separated the two germline ends. Germline V gene data show CDR1 as LGHNT and CDR2 as FRNRAP. This CDR3 has 14 residues.

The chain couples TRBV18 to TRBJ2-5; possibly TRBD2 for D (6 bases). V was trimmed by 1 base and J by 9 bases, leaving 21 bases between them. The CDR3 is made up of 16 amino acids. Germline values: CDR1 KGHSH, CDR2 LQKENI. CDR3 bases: TGTGCCAGCTCACCACGTTTCGGGACTCCCGGATGGGCCCAGTACTTC. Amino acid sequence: CASSPRFGTPGWAQYF. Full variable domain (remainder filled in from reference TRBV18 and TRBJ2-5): NAGVMQNPRHLVRRRGQEARLRCSPMKGHSHVYWYRQLPEEGLKFMVYLQKENIIDESGMPKERFSAEFPKEGPSILRIQQVVRGDSAAYFCASSPRFGTPGWAQYFGPGTRLLVL.

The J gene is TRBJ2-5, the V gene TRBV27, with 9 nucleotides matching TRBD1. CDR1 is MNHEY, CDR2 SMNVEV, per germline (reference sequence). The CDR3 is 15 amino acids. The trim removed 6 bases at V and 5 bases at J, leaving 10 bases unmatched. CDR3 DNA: TGTGCCAGCAGACCTACAGGGGGCGGTTGGGAGACCCAGTACTTC. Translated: CASRPTGGGWETQYF.

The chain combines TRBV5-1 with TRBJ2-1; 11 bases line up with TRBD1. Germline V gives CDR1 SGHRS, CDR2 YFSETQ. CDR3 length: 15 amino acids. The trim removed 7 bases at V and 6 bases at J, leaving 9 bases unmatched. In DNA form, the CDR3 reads TGCGCCAGCGATACTGGACAGGGGGCGCCCAATGAGCAGTTCTTC. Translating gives CASDTGQGAPNEQFF.

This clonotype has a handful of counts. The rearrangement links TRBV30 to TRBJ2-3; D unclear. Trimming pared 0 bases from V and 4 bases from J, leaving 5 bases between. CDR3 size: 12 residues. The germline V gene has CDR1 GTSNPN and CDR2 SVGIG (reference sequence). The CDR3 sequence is CAWSVRADTQYF. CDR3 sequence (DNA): TGTGCCTGGAGTGTACGAGCAGATACGCAGTATTTT.

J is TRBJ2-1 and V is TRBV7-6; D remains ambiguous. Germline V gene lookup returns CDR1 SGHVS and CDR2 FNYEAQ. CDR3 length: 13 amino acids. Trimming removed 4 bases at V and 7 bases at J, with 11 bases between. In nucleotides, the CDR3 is TGTGCCAGCAGCTCGGACCTCTTGAATGAGCAGTTCTTC. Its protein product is CASSSDLLNEQFF.

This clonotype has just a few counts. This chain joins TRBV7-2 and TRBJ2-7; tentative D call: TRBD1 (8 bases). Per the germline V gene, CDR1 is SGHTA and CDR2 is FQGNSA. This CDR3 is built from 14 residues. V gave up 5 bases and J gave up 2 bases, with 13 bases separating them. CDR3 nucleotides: TGTGCCAGCAGCGCAACAGGGGGGGCCTACGAGCAGTACTTC. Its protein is CASSATGGAYEQYF.

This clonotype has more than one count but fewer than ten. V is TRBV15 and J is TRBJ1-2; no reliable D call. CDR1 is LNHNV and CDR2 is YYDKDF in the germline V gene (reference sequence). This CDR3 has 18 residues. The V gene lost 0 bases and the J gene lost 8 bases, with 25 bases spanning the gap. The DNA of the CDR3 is TGTGCCACCAGCAGAGATCGGGAGCAGGTTTGGGCCAAGGGAGGCTACACCTTC. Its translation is CATSRDREQVWAKGGYTF.